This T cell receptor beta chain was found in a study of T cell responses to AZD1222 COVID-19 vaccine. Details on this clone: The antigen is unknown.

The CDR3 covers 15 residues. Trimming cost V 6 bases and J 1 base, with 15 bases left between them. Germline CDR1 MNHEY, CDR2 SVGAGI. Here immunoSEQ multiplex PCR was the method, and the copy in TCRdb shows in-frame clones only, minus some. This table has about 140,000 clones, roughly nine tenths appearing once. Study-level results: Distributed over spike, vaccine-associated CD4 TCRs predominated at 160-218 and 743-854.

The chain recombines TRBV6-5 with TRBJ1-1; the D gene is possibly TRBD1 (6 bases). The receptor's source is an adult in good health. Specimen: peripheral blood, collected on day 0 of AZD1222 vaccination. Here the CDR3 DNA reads TGTGCCAGCAGCAACCCAGGGGCCCCGAACACTGAAGCTTTCTTT. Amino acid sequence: CASSNPGAPNTEAFF.